This T cell receptor beta chain derives from a study of cytomegalovirus exposure and HLA in healthy donors. Study results and limitations: Across all donors, roughly uniform sequencing depth was an assumption of the presence/absence analyses.

PCR employed 60 Vbeta and 13 Jbeta primers. Some clones are missing from TCRdb's copy, which holds only in-frame ones; the method was immunoSEQ multiplex PCR. The data hold about 98,000 clones, with about 70% observed a single time. This donor has no recorded CMV serostatus. The CDR3 runs 14 residues. Germline V gives CDR1 SGHDT, CDR2 YYEEEE. With regard to this clone: Its antigen is still unknown. An end of the junction does not agree with germline; a read error may underlie this.

Sequenced: PBMCs. The gene calls are TRBV5-6 and TRBJ1-2; 8 positions match TRBD1. The receptor's source is a human donor in good health. CDR3 sequence: CASSPPTGDRGYPF. The CDR3 bases are TGTGCCAGCAGCCCCCCGACAGGGGACCGTGGTTACCCCTTC.